This T cell receptor beta chain was sequenced during a study of blood T cell repertoires in COVID-19. Study summary: Sites in the United States, Italy and Spain provided acute and convalescent COVID-19 samples. Sample material is recorded as cDNA or gDNA derived from T cells, B-cell-depleted T cells, or PBMCs.

Assay used: immunoSEQ multiplex PCR; TCRdb lists only in-frame clones, some missing. The repertoire holds 200,000 to 250,000 clones, with roughly nine tenths as singletons. The table lists this clone with a few counts. Allocation to cohorts depended on clinical history reported by the participants. Germline assignment: CDR1 LNHDA and CDR2 SQIVND (reference sequence). CDR3 length equals 14 residues. Trimming stripped 2 bases from V and 5 bases from J, with 12 bases between. This TCR derives from a man aged 30 to 39 who had recovered from COVID-19. This chain joins TRBV19 and TRBJ1-2; unclear D gene. The sequencing input was PBMCs or T cells enriched from blood (not recorded which). The CDR3 region is CASSITGDQYGYTF. CDR3 in DNA: TGTGCCAGTAGTATAACGGGTGATCAGTATGGCTACACCTTC.